Only one count was recorded for the clone carrying this T cell receptor (beta chain). The antigen remains unidentified. The method was immunoSEQ multiplex PCR; TCRdb's version includes in-frame clones alone and lacks a portion of them. The table has under 20,000 clones, 84% seen once. Trimming removed 4 bases from V and 0 bases from J, with 9 bases in between. The germline V gene has CDR1 SGHRS and CDR2 YFSETQ. This CDR3 region has 14 residues. These data belong to a study of OX40 agonist ivuxolimab in advanced cancers. Study-wide findings and caveats: Antigen specificity was not determined for the expanded peripheral T cells.

This chain links TRBV5-1 with TRBJ2-3; no clear D. The sequence derives from an adult with an advanced solid tumor such as melanoma, head and neck, liver or kidney cancer. The sample here was CD4+ or CD8+ T cells sorted from blood, taken in a trial of the OX40 agonist ivuxolimab. The DNA for the CDR3 is TGCGCCAGCAGCCCCCACGTTAGCACAGATACGCAGTATTTT. Amino acid sequence: CASSPHVSTDTQYF.